Listed below are T cell receptor beta chains from one sample, sequenced in a study of CD8+CD57+ T cells in acquired aplastic anemia. One entry per CDR3 protein, called by TCRdb with MiXCR from the reads. The sample has about 40,000 distinct CDR3 sequences; 60% to 80% are singletons. Sequencing was carried out using sorted CD4+, CD8+, or CD8+CD57+ T cells (not recorded which) from PBMCs. These receptors were collected from a human donor with aplastic anemia. CDR3s include the opening cysteine and the closing phenylalanine or tryptophan. Each record gives: J gene, D gene, clone size, V gene, CDR3 DNA, CDR3 protein. A D gene is named only where the DNA matches it firmly. Clone size is stated in some rows and not others, as once, few, many or a class when expanded.

j_call: TRBJ2-1; d_call: NA; clone_size: once; v_call: TRBV7-8; cdr3_nt: TGTGCCAGCAGCTCCCACACCCTATCTCATGAGCAGTTCTTC; cdr3_aa: CASSSHTLSHEQFF
j_call: TRBJ1-1; d_call: NA; clone_size: few; v_call: TRBV7-2; cdr3_nt: TGTGCCAGCAGCCTAGACATGAACACTGAAGCTTTCTTT; cdr3_aa: CASSLDMNTEAFF
j_call: TRBJ2-7; d_call: NA; clone_size: many; v_call: TRBV20-1; cdr3_nt: TGCAGTGCTAGAACCAGGGCAGGTGGGGGGATGGGACCCTACGAGCAGTACTTC; cdr3_aa: CSARTRAGGGMGPYEQYF
j_call: TRBJ2-7; d_call: NA; clone_size: once; v_call: TRBV7-2; cdr3_nt: TGTGCCAGCAGCATCGACACGAGCTCCTACGAGCAGTACTTC; cdr3_aa: CASSIDTSSYEQYF
j_call: TRBJ1-2; d_call: TRBD1; clone_size: once; v_call: TRBV24-1; cdr3_nt: TGTGCCACCAGTGATCGGGACAGGGGGTTTGGCTACACCTTC; cdr3_aa: CATSDRDRGFGYTF
j_call: TRBJ1-3; d_call: NA; clone_size: NA; v_call: TRBV15; cdr3_nt: TGTGCCACCAGCAGAGATGGGGTCTCTGGAAACACCATATATTTT; cdr3_aa: CATSRDGVSGNTIYF
j_call: TRBJ1-1; d_call: NA; clone_size: many; v_call: TRBV10-3; cdr3_nt: TGTGCCATCAGTGAGCTGTTAGAAGCTTTCTTT; cdr3_aa: CAISELLEAFF
j_call: TRBJ2-5; d_call: TRBD2; clone_size: few; v_call: TRBV7-2; cdr3_nt: TGTGCCAGCAGCACCGCTAGCGGGAGGCGCCAAGAGACCCAGTACTTC; cdr3_aa: CASSTASGRRQETQYF
j_call: TRBJ1-5; d_call: NA; clone_size: NA; v_call: TRBV6-5; cdr3_nt: TGTGCCAGCAGTTACTCAACAGGGAATCAGCCCCAGCATTTT; cdr3_aa: CASSYSTGNQPQHF
j_call: TRBJ2-7; d_call: NA; clone_size: NA; v_call: TRBV20-1; cdr3_nt: TGCAGTGCTAGAGAAAAGGAGCGGGTTTACAATGAGCAGTACTTC; cdr3_aa: CSAREKERVYNEQYF
j_call: TRBJ2-5; d_call: TRBD1; clone_size: NA; v_call: TRBV24-1; cdr3_nt: TGTGCCACCAGTGACCCTCAACAGGGGCCACAAGAGACCCAGTACTTC; cdr3_aa: CATSDPQQGPQETQYF
j_call: TRBJ2-3; d_call: TRBD1; clone_size: many; v_call: TRBV6-1; cdr3_nt: TGTGCCAGCATAAAACGGGACAGGGAGTTTCCAGATACGCAGTATTTT; cdr3_aa: CASIKRDREFPDTQYF
j_call: TRBJ2-7; d_call: TRBD1; clone_size: NA; v_call: TRBV10-1; cdr3_nt: TGCGCCAGCAGTGCCAGGGGGCCGGGCTCCTACGAGCAGTACTTC; cdr3_aa: CASSARGPGSYEQYF
j_call: TRBJ2-1; d_call: NA; clone_size: NA; v_call: TRBV2; cdr3_nt: TGTGCCAGCAGTCCGGACAGAGAGCAGTTCTTC; cdr3_aa: CASSPDREQFF
j_call: TRBJ2-3; d_call: TRBD2; clone_size: NA; v_call: TRBV6-5; cdr3_nt: TGTGCCAGCAGTTCGGGAGGGTCAAAAACAGATACGCAGTATTTT; cdr3_aa: CASSSGGSKTDTQYF
j_call: TRBJ2-1; d_call: NA; clone_size: NA; v_call: TRBV10-1; cdr3_nt: TGCGCCAGCAGTGAAGGCACAGGGAGGTACAATAAGCAGTTCTTC; cdr3_aa: CASSEGTGRYNKQFF
j_call: TRBJ2-3; d_call: TRBD2; clone_size: many; v_call: TRBV6-1; cdr3_nt: TGTGCCAGCAGTGCTAGCGGTGAGGGGTCAGATACGCAGTATTTT; cdr3_aa: CASSASGEGSDTQYF
j_call: TRBJ1-2; d_call: NA; clone_size: NA; v_call: TRBV12-3/TRBV12-4; cdr3_nt: TGTGCCAGCACCCTTTTTGGGGGGAAGGGCCGGGGCTACACCTTC; cdr3_aa: CASTLFGGKGRGYTF
j_call: TRBJ1-6; d_call: NA; clone_size: NA; v_call: TRBV10-2; cdr3_nt: TGTGCCAGCACCCGCGGGGGCAGCTCCTATAATTCACCCCTCCACTTT; cdr3_aa: CASTRGGSSYNSPLHF
j_call: TRBJ1-1; d_call: NA; clone_size: NA; v_call: TRBV6-1; cdr3_nt: TGTGCCAGCAGTGCCTTGGCGACTGAAGCTTTCTTT; cdr3_aa: CASSALATEAFF
j_call: TRBJ1-2; d_call: NA; clone_size: NA; v_call: TRBV7-8; cdr3_nt: TGTGCCAGCAGCGTAGGGGGACCGAGAGGCTACACCTTC; cdr3_aa: CASSVGGPRGYTF
j_call: TRBJ1-3; d_call: TRBD1; clone_size: NA; v_call: TRBV2; cdr3_nt: TGTGCCAGCAGTGGAGGGACAGGGAGCTATGGCTACACCATATATTTT; cdr3_aa: CASSGGTGSYGYTIYF
j_call: TRBJ2-2; d_call: NA; clone_size: NA; v_call: TRBV24-1; cdr3_nt: TGTGCCAGCAGTTTCGGGACGTCCGGGGAGCTGTTTTTT; cdr3_aa: CASSFGTSGELFF
j_call: TRBJ1-1; d_call: TRBD1; clone_size: NA; v_call: TRBV29-1; cdr3_nt: TGCAGCGGCGGACAGGGTAGCACTGAAGCTTTCTTT; cdr3_aa: CSGGQGSTEAFF
j_call: TRBJ2-1; d_call: TRBD1; clone_size: NA; v_call: TRBV10-2; cdr3_nt: TGCGCCAGCAGTGCGCCCCGGGACAGGGGCGGCAATGAGCAGTTCTTC; cdr3_aa: CASSAPRDRGGNEQFF
j_call: TRBJ2-1; d_call: TRBD2; clone_size: few; v_call: TRBV7-6; cdr3_nt: TGTGCCAGCAGCCGGGGGGCTAGCGGGCGTTACAATGAGCAGTTCTTC; cdr3_aa: CASSRGASGRYNEQFF
j_call: TRBJ1-6; d_call: TRBD1; clone_size: few; v_call: TRBV7-9; cdr3_nt: TGTGCCAGCAGCTTGGACAGGGGCAATTCACCCCTCCACTTT; cdr3_aa: CASSLDRGNSPLHF
j_call: TRBJ2-7; d_call: NA; clone_size: medium-sized; v_call: TRBV15; cdr3_nt: TGTGCCACCAGCAGAGGAAGGACAGCATACGAGCAGTACTTC; cdr3_aa: CATSRGRTAYEQYF
j_call: TRBJ1-6; d_call: NA; clone_size: NA; v_call: TRBV6-1; cdr3_nt: TGTGCCAGCAGTAAGACAGGTAGCTCACCCCTCCACTTT; cdr3_aa: CASSKTGSSPLHF
j_call: TRBJ1-4; d_call: NA; clone_size: NA; v_call: TRBV2; cdr3_nt: TGTGCCAGCAGGGAAACAGAAAAACTGTTTTTT; cdr3_aa: CASRETEKLFF
j_call: TRBJ1-5; d_call: TRBD1; clone_size: many; v_call: TRBV10-3; cdr3_nt: TGTGCCATTGGGGACAGGGGCAATCAGCCCCAGCATTTT; cdr3_aa: CAIGDRGNQPQHF
j_call: TRBJ2-1; d_call: TRBD1; clone_size: NA; v_call: TRBV4-3; cdr3_nt: TGCGCCAGCAGCCACAGAGCCGGGACAGGTAACAATGAGCAGTTCTTC; cdr3_aa: CASSHRAGTGNNEQFF
j_call: TRBJ1-5; d_call: NA; clone_size: few; v_call: TRBV19; cdr3_nt: TGTGCCAGCAGCTTAGGACCCCCCCAGCCCCAGCATTTT; cdr3_aa: CASSLGPPQPQHF
j_call: TRBJ1-3; d_call: NA; clone_size: many; v_call: TRBV20-1; cdr3_nt: TGCAGTGCTAGAGAGAGGGGGGAACCATCGACCATATATTTT; cdr3_aa: CSARERGEPSTIYF
j_call: TRBJ2-1; d_call: NA; clone_size: NA; v_call: TRBV19; cdr3_nt: TGTGCCAGTAAGCCCAGGGGCCCATCCTACAATGAGCAGTTCTTC; cdr3_aa: CASKPRGPSYNEQFF
j_call: TRBJ2-5; d_call: TRBD2; clone_size: NA; v_call: TRBV15; cdr3_nt: TGTGCCGCCAGCAGCGTAGAAGAGCGGGGGGGACAAGAGACCCAGTACTTC; cdr3_aa: CAASSVEERGGQETQYF
j_call: TRBJ1-6; d_call: NA; clone_size: NA; v_call: TRBV19; cdr3_nt: TGTGCCAGTAGTGGGCCGGGGTTTCGGGCCCTCCACTTT; cdr3_aa: CASSGPGFRALHF
j_call: TRBJ2-5; d_call: TRBD1; clone_size: NA; v_call: TRBV7-9; cdr3_nt: TGTGCCAGCAGCTTAGGCCCGGGACAGCAAGAGACCCAGTACTTC; cdr3_aa: CASSLGPGQQETQYF
j_call: TRBJ2-7; d_call: NA; clone_size: NA; v_call: TRBV25-1; cdr3_nt: TGTGCCAGCAGTGTCGGATACGAGCAGTACTTC; cdr3_aa: CASSVGYEQYF
j_call: TRBJ2-5; d_call: TRBD2; clone_size: NA; v_call: TRBV29-1; cdr3_nt: TGCAGCGTTGAAACGGGAGGGGGGTGGGAGACCCAGTACTTC; cdr3_aa: CSVETGGGWETQYF
j_call: TRBJ1-5; d_call: NA; clone_size: once; v_call: TRBV19; cdr3_nt: TGTGCCAGTAGTATAGTACAGGGCAATCAGCCCCAGCATTTT; cdr3_aa: CASSIVQGNQPQHF
j_call: TRBJ1-2; d_call: TRBD1; clone_size: NA; v_call: TRBV6-1; cdr3_nt: TGTGCCAGCACCACCAGGGGGGCCGCCACCTATGGCTACACCTTC; cdr3_aa: CASTTRGAATYGYTF